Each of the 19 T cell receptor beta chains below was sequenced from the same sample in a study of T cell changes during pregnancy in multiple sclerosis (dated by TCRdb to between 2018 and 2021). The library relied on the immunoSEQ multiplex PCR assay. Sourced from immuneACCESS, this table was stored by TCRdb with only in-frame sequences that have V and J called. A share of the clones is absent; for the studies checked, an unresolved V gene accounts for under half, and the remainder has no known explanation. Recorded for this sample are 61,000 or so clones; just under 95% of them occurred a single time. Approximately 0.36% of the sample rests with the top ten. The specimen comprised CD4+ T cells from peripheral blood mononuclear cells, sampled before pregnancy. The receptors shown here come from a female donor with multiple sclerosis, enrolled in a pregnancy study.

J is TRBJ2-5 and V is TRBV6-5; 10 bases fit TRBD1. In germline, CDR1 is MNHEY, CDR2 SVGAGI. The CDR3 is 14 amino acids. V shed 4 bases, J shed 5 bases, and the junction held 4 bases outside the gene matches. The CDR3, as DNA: TGTGCCAGCAGTTTTTGGACAGGGGGGGAGACCCAGTACTTC. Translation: CASSFWTGGETQYF.

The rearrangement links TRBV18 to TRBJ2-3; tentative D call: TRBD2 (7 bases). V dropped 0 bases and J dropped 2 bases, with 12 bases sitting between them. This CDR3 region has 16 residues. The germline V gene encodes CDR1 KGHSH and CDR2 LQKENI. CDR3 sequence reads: CASSPPGGGLTDTQYF. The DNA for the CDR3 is TGTGCCAGCTCACCACCGGGAGGGGGACTCACAGATACGCAGTATTTT.

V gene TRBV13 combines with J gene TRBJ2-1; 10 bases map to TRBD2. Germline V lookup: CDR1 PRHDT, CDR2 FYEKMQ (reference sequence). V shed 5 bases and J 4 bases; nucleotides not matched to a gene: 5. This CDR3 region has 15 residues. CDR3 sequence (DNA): TGTGCCAGCAGCCTGGGGGGACTAGCGTACAATGAGCAGTTCTTC. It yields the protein CASSLGGLAYNEQFF.

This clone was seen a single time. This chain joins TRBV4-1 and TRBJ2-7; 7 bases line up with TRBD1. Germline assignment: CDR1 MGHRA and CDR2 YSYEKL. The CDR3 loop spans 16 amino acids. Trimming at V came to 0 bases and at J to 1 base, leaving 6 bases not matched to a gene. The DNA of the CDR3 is TGCGCCAGCAGCCAAGAGGGGACAGTTCCTTCCTACGAGCAGTACTTC. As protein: CASSQEGTVPSYEQYF.

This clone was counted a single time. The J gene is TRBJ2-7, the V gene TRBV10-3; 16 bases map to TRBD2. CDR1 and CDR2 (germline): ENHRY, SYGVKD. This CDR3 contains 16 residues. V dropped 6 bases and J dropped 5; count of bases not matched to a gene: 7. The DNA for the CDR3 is TGTGCCATCAGGGGACTAGCGGGAGGGTCGGTAAACGAGCAGTACTTC. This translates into CAIRGLAGGSVNEQYF.

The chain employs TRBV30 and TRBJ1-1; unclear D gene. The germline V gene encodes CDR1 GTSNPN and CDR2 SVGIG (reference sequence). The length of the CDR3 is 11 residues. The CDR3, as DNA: TGTGCGGGAGTCATGAACACTGAAGCTTTCTTT. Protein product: CAGVMNTEAFF.

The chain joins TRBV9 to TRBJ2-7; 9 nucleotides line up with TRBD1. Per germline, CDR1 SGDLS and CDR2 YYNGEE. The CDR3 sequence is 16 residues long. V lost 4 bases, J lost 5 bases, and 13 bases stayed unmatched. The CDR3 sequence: CASSPAGTGRRNEQYF. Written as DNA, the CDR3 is TGTGCCAGCAGCCCTGCCGGGACAGGGAGGAGGAACGAGCAGTACTTC.

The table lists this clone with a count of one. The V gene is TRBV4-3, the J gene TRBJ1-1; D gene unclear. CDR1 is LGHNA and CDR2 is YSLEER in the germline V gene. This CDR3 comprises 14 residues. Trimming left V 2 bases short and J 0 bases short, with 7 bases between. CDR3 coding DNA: TGCGCCAGCAGCCAATCGGAGATGAACACTGAAGCTTTCTTT. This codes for CASSQSEMNTEAFF.

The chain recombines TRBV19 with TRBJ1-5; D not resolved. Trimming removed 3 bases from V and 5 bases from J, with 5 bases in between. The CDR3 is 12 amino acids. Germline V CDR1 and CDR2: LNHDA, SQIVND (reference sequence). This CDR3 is CASSMAYQPQHF. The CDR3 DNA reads TGTGCCAGTAGTATGGCCTATCAGCCCCAGCATTTT.

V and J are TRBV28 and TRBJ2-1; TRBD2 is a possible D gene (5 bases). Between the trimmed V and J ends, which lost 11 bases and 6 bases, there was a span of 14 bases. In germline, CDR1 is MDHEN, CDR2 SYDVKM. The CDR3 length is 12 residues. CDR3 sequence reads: CAVSRGLNEQFF. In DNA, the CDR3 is TGTGCCGTGTCCAGAGGACTCAATGAGCAGTTCTTC.

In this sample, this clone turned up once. For the CDR3, the DNA is TGTGCCAGCAGTTTATCGAGGGGGGGGCCCCAGCATTTT. Residues: CASSLSRGGPQHF. This rearrangement joins TRBV27 to TRBJ1-5, with a weak D call TRBD1 (6 bases). Germline V CDR1 and CDR2: MNHEY, SMNVEV (reference sequence). The V end lost 0 bases, the J end lost 9 bases, and 9 bases lay between the germline ends. The CDR3 totals 13 residues.

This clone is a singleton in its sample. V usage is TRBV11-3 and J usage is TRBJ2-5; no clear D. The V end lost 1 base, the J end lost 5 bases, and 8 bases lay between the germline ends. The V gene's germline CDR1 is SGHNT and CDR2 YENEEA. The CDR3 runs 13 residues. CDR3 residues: CASSLGHRETQYF. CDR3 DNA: TGTGCCAGCAGCTTAGGACATCGTGAGACCCAGTACTTC. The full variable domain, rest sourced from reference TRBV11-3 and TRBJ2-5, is EAGVVQSPRYKIIEKKQPVAFWCNPISGHNTLYWYLQNLGQGPELLIRYENEEAVDDSQLPKDRFSAERLKGVDSTLKIQPAELGDSAVYLCASSLGHRETQYFGPGTRLLVL.

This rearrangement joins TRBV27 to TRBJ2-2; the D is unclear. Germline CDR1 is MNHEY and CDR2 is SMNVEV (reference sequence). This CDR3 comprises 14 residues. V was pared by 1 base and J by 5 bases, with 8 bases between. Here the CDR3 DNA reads TGTGCCAGCAGTTTATGGCAAAATACCGGGGAGCTGTTTTTT. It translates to CASSLWQNTGELFF.

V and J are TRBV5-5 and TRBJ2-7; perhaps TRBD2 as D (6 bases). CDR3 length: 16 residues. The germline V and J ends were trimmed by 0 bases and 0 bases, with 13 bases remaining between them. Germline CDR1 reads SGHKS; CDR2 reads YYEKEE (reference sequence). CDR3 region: CASSLVWREGSYEQYF. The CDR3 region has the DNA TGTGCCAGCAGCTTGGTCTGGCGGGAAGGCTCCTACGAGCAGTACTTC.

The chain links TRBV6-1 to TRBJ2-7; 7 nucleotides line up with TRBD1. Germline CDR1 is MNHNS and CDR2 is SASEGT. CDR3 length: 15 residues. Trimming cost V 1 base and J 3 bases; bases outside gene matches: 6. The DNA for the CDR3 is TGTGCCAGCAGTGAAGACAGGGGTCGGTACTACGAGCAGTACTTC. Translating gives CASSEDRGRYYEQYF.

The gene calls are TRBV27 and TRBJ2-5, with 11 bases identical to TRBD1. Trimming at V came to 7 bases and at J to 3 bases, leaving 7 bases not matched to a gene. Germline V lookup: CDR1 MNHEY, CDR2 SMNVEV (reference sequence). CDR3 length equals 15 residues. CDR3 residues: CASTRTGGPKETQYF. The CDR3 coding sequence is TGTGCCAGCACCCGGACAGGGGGCCCCAAAGAGACCCAGTACTTC.

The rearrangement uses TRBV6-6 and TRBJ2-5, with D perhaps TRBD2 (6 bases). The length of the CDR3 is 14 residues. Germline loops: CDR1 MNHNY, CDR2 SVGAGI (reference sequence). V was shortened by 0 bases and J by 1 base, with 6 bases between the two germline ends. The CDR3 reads CASSYSGLQETQYF. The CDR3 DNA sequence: TGTGCCAGCAGTTACTCGGGACTCCAAGAGACCCAGTACTTC.

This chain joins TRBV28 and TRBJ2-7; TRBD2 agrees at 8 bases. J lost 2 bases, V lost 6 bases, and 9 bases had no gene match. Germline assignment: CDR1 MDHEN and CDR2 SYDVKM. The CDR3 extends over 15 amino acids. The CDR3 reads CASSGGGMVAYEQYF. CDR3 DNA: TGTGCCAGCAGCGGGGGGGGTATGGTAGCCTACGAGCAGTACTTC.

CDR3 residues: CASSWSAGGSAYEQYF. The CDR3 region has the DNA TGTGCCAGCAGCTGGAGCGCAGGGGGCTCGGCGTACGAGCAGTACTTC. J is TRBJ2-7 and V is TRBV5-4; 8 positions match TRBD1. V dropped 3 bases and J dropped 4; count of bases not matched to a gene: 12. Germline V gene lookup returns CDR1 SGHNT and CDR2 YYREEE (reference sequence). CDR3 length equals 16 residues.